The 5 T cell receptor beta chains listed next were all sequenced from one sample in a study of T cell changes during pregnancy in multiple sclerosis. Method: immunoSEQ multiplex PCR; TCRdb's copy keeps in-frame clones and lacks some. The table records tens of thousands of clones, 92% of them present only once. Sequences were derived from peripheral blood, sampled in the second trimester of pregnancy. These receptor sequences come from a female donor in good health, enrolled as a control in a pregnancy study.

CDR3 residues: CASSSTSRGTNEKLFF. The DNA of the CDR3 is TGTGCCAGCAGCAGCACCTCAAGGGGGACTAATGAAAAACTGTTTTTT. The rearrangement uses TRBV7-9 and TRBJ1-4; perhaps TRBD1 as D (6 bases). Germline V gene data show CDR1 as SEHNR and CDR2 as FQNEAQ (reference sequence). The CDR3 loop spans 16 amino acids. V was cut by 5 bases and J by 2 bases, with 15 bases left in between. Variable domain in full (rest from reference TRBV7-9 and TRBJ1-4): DTGVSQNPRHKITKRGQNVTFRCDPISEHNRLYWYRQTLGQGPEFLTYFQNEAQLEKSRLLSDRFSAERPKGSFSTLEIQRTEQGDSAMYLCASSSTSRGTNEKLFFGSGTQLSVL.

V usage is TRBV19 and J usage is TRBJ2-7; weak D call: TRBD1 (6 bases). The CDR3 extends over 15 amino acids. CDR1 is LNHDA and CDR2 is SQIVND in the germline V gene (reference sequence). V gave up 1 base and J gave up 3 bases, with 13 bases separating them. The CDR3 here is CASSIVSRGRYEQYF. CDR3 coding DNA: TGTGCCAGTAGTATAGTCTCCAGGGGCCGCTACGAGCAGTACTTC.

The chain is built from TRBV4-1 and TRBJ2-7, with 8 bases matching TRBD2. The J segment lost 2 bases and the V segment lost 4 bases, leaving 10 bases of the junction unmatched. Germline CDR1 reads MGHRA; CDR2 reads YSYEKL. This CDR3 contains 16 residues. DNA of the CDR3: TGCGCCAGCAGCCCTACCGTAGCGGGACGGACCTACGAGCAGTACTTC. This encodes CASSPTVAGRTYEQYF.

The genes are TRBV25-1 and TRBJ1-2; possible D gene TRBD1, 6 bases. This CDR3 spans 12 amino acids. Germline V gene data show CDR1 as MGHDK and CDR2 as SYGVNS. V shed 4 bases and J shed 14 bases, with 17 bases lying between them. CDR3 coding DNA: TGTGCCAGCAGTGTAGGACAGCGGATAGAAACCTTC. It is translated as CASSVGQRIETF.

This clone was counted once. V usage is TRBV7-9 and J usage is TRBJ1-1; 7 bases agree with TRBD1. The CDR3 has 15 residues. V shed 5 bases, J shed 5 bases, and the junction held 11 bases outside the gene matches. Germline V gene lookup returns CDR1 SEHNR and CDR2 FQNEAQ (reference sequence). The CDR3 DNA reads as TGTGCCAGCAGCCCCGTCCCGGACAGGAGGACTGAAGCTTTCTTT. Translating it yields CASSPVPDRRTEAFF.